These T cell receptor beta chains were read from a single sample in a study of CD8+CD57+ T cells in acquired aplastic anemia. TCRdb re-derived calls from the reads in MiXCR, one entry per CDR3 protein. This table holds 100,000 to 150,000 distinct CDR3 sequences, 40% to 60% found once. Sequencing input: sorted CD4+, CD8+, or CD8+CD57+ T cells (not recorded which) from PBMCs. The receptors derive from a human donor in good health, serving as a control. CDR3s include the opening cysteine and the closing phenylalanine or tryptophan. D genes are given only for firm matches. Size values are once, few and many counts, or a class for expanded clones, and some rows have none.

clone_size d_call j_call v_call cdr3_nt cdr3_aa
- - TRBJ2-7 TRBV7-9 TGTGCCAGCAGCCACAACACCTACGAGCAGTACTTC CASSHNTYEQYF
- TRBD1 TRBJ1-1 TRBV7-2 TGTGCCAGCAGCTCAAACAGGGGCATGAACACTGAAGCTTTCTTT CASSSNRGMNTEAFF
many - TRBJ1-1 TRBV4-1 TGCGCCAGCAGCCAAGATCCCGCCAGGACAATTTCGAACACTGAAGCTTTCTTT CASSQDPARTISNTEAFF
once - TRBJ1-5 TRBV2 TGTGCCAGCAGTGAAGCGCAGGGCGGGCTGAGGCCCCAGCATTTT CASSEAQGGLRPQHF
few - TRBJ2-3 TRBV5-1 TGCGCCAGCACCCTGGGGGGCACAGATACGCAGTATTTT CASTLGGTDTQYF
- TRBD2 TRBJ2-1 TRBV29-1 TGCAGCGTCCCAGAGCAAACTAGCGGGGGGGCATGTGAGCAGTTCTTC CSVPEQTSGGACEQFF
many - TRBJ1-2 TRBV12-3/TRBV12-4 TGTGCCAGCGTAGTAATGGGGGCGAGCCTTGGTGGCTACACCTTC CASVVMGASLGGYTF
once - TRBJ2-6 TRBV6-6 TGTGCCAGCAACATAGACTCTGGGGCCAACGTCCTGACTTTC CASNIDSGANVLTF
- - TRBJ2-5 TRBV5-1 TGCGCCAGCAGCTTGGGGGGTGGCTCGGGGCCTTGGTACCAAGAGACCCAGTACTTC CASSLGGGSGPWYQETQYF
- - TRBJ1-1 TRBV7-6 TGTGCCAGCAGCAGCGTAGGCACTGAAGCTTTCTTT CASSSVGTEAFF
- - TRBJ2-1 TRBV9 TGTGCCAGCAGCGCCAGCCCTAGGGAAGGCGATGAGCAGTTCTTC CASSASPREGDEQFF
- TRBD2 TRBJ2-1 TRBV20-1 TGCAGTGCCGCGACTAGCGGGGGTCATCAGTTCTTC CSAATSGGHQFF
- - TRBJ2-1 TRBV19 TGTGCCACCAGGTTTACCCCCCACAATGAGCAGTTCTTC CATRFTPHNEQFF
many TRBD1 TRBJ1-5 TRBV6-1 TGTGCCAGCAGTCCAGGGGGCGCAGATCAGCCCCAGCATTTT CASSPGGADQPQHF
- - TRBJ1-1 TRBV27 TGTGCCAGCAGTTACTCAGACCTGAACACTGAAGCTTTCTTT CASSYSDLNTEAFF
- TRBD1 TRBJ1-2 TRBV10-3 TGTGCCATCGCACCGGGACAGGGGTCCGCTAACTATGGCTACACCTTC CAIAPGQGSANYGYTF
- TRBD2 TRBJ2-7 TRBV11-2 TGTGCCAGCAGCCCTGTGCGGGGGACTCAAAGGAACGAGCAGTACTTC CASSPVRGTQRNEQYF
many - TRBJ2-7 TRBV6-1 TGTGCCAGCACTAACCCCTCACGAGTCTACGAGCAGTACTTC CASTNPSRVYEQYF
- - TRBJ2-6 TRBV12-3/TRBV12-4 TGTGCCAGCATTCTTCACCTGGGGGATCTCGTCTCTGGGGCCAACGTCCTGACTTTC CASILHLGDLVSGANVLTF
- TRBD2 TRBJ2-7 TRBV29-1 TGCAGCAGTTACATGGGGGGGAGGTCCTACGAGCAGTACTTC CSSYMGGRSYEQYF
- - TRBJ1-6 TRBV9 TGTGCCAGCAGCGGACAGGCCTCCTATTCACCCCTCCACTTT CASSGQASYSPLHF
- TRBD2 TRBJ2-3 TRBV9 TGTGCCAGCAGCCCGGGACTAGCGGGAAAGCAGCGCAACAATACGCAGTATTTT CASSPGLAGKQRNNTQYF
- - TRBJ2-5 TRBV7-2 TGTGCCAGCGGGACACGGGACTTCCAAGAGACCCAGTACTTC CASGTRDFQETQYF
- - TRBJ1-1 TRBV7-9 TGTGCCAGCAGCCTGGAAGGGAACACTGAAGCTCTCTTT CASSLEGNTEALF
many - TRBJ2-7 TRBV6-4 TGTGCCAGCAATGGAGGGGTGGACGAGCAGTACTTC CASNGGVDEQYF
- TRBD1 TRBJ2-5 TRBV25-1 TGTGCCAGCAGTGACCACGGACAGGGCGTGGAGACCCAGTACTTC CASSDHGQGVETQYF
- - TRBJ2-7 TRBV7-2 TGTGCCAGCAGTGAGAGGACAACGTCCTACGAGCAGTACTTC CASSERTTSYEQYF
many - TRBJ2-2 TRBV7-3 TGTGCCAGCAGCTTGGGGGGGGCCACGAACACCGGGGAGCTGTTTTTT CASSLGGATNTGELFF
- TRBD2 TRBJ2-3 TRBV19 TGTGCCAGTAGTATGAGCCTAGCGGGAGGTGATACGCAGTATTTT CASSMSLAGGDTQYF